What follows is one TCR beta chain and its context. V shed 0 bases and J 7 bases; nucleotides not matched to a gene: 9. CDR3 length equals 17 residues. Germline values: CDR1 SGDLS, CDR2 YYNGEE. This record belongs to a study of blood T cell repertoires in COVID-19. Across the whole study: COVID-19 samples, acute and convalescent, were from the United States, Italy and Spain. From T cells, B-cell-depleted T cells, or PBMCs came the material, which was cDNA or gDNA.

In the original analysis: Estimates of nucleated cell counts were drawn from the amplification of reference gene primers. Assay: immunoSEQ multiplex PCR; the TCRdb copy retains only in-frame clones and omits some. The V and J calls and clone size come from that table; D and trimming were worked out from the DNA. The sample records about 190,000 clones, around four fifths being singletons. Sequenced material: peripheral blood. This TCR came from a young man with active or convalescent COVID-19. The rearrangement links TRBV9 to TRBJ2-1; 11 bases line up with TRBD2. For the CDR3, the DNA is TGTGCCAGCAGCGTAGGAGGAGGGACTAGCGGAATTAATGAGCAGTTCTTC. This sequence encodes CASSVGGGTSGINEQFF.